A single sample gave rise to the 4 T cell receptor beta chains below, sequenced in a study of T cells after yellow fever vaccination (dated by TCRdb to the late 2010s). Explained via the paper, the treatment or condition label denotes: live attenuated yellow fever vaccine strain. Library creation used 5' RACE. Sequencing was performed on an Illumina HiSeq 2500. TCRdb ran its own pipeline on the public reads, namely fastp trimming at Q25 and MiXCR clone calling, and kept in-frame beta chains. One record per CDR3 amino acid sequence lists the most common genes and DNA. This sample lists approximately 510,000 distinct CDR3 sequences; 21% were detected once. The ten most abundant clones make up around 16% of the sample. The sample consisted of PBMCs, taken approximately 22 days after the first yellow fever vaccination. These receptors were collected from a young man who received the YFV17D yellow fever vaccine.

This clonotype has more than one count but fewer than ten. The chain carries TRBV7-9 and TRBJ2-5; no firm D call. The germline V gene encodes CDR1 SEHNR and CDR2 FQNEAQ (reference sequence). The CDR3 sequence is 15 residues long. V was pared by 4 bases and J by 2 bases, with 14 bases between. The DNA of the CDR3 is TGTGCCAGCAGCTCAGAGCCGGCGGTTCAAGAGACCCAGTACTTC. Translating it yields CASSSEPAVQETQYF.

This clonotype appeared a few times. V usage is TRBV20-1 and J usage is TRBJ2-7; 9 positions match TRBD1. Germline V gene sequence: CDR1 DFQATT, CDR2 SNEGSKA (reference sequence). V dropped 0 bases and J dropped 5; count of bases not matched to a gene: 5. The length of the CDR3 is 14 residues. The CDR3 sequence: CSARDPTGGDEQYV. The CDR3 DNA sequence: TGCAGTGCTAGAGATCCGACAGGGGGGGACGAGCAGTACGTC.

This clonotype was counted between two and nine times. This chain links TRBV5-5 with TRBJ2-5; D is perhaps TRBD2 (6 bases). The V and J ends lost 0 bases and 5 bases respectively, with 17 bases between them. CDR1 and CDR2 (germline): SGHKS, YYEKEE (reference sequence). The CDR3 is made up of 16 amino acids. The DNA of the CDR3 is TGTGCCAGCAGCTTGGTCGGGACGGGTGGAGGGGAGACCCAGTACTTC. It translates to CASSLVGTGGGETQYF.

This clonotype was observed a few times. The chain is built from TRBV4-3 and TRBJ2-1, with 9 bases fitting TRBD2. The germline V gene has CDR1 LGHNA and CDR2 YSLEER. The CDR3 runs 16 residues. The V gene end was trimmed by 4 bases and the J gene end by 8 bases; junction bases not matched to a gene: 12. CDR3 nucleotide sequence: TGCGCCAGCAGCCCACGCGGGGGGGCCGTTGACTATGAGCAGTTCTTC. It translates to CASSPRGGAVDYEQFF.